These 18 T cell receptor beta chains were all obtained from the same sample, sequenced in a study of blood T cell repertoires in COVID-19. Using immunoSEQ multiplex PCR, the repertoire was profiled, and TCRdb retains in-frame clones only, with some absent. The sample gives about 410,000 clones, roughly 89% of which show up once; 1.4% is in the top ten. The sample taken for sequencing was peripheral blood. These receptor sequences come from a woman in her 30s with active or convalescent COVID-19.

V gene TRBV9 combines with J gene TRBJ2-3, with TRBD1 matching 11 bases. The CDR3 has 16 residues. Germline CDR1 reads SGDLS; CDR2 reads YYNGEE. V was clipped by 4 bases and J by 2 bases; unmatched bases: 6. The CDR3 region is CASSSLGQGATDTQYF. The CDR3 coding sequence is TGTGCCAGCAGCTCACTAGGACAGGGGGCCACAGATACGCAGTATTTT.

The CDR3 DNA follows: TGCGCCAGCAGCCAAGTATACACTAGCGGGAGTTGGAGCTACGAGCAGTACTTC. Protein sequence: CASSQVYTSGSWSYEQYF. V gene TRBV4-1 combines with J gene TRBJ2-7; 11 positions agree with TRBD2. CDR1 is MGHRA, CDR2 YSYEKL, per germline. V trimming: 1 base; J trimming: 3 bases; junction bases outside the gene matches: 11. The CDR3 consists of 18 residues.

The CDR3 nucleotides are TGTGCCAGCAGCCAAGGAGCGAATAGCAATCAGCCCCAGCATTTT. It specifies CASSQGANSNQPQHF. The V call is TRBV3-1 (or the pseudogene TRBV3-2), the J call TRBJ1-5; no reliable D call. From germline, CDR1 is LGHDT and CDR2 YNNKEL (reference sequence). Between the trimmed V and J ends, which lost 1 base and 0 bases, there was a span of 7 bases. This CDR3 spans 15 amino acids.

The rearrangement joins TRBV9 to TRBJ1-2; 7 bases are a match to TRBD1. J was trimmed by 0 bases and V by 4 bases; bases with no gene match: 6. The CDR3 has 15 amino acids. CDR1 and CDR2 from the germline V gene are SGDLS and YYNGEE. The CDR3 here is CASSPGTVANYGYTF. In DNA, the CDR3 is TGTGCCAGCAGCCCGGGGACAGTAGCTAACTATGGCTACACCTTC.

The rearrangement links TRBV12-3 or TRBV12-4 to TRBJ1-1; tentative D call: TRBD1 (6 bases). The CDR3 has 12 residues. The V end was cut by 2 bases, the J end by 11 bases, with 12 bases between. CDR3 amino acids: CASSLQGTSAFF. The CDR3 region has the DNA TGTGCCAGCAGTTTACAAGGGACATCGGCTTTCTTT.

V and J are TRBV5-1 and TRBJ1-2, with 10 bases matching TRBD1. The germline V gene encodes CDR1 SGHRS and CDR2 YFSETQ. CDR3 length: 13 residues. V was pared by 6 bases and J by 8 bases, with 7 bases of the junction left unmatched. The CDR3 spells CASNSGTGEGYTF. The DNA for the CDR3 is TGCGCCAGCAACTCCGGGACAGGGGAAGGCTACACCTTC.

This sequence joins TRBV25-1 and TRBJ1-1, with D unclear. The CDR3 has 13 amino acids. The germline V gene encodes CDR1 MGHDK and CDR2 SYGVNS. The V end lost 4 bases, the J end lost 7 bases, and 13 bases lay between the germline ends. Written as DNA, the CDR3 is TGTGCCAGCAGTGCCGGTACCATTGTTGAAGCTTTCTTT. It codes for CASSAGTIVEAFF.

The chain is built from TRBV3-1 (or the pseudogene TRBV3-2) and TRBJ2-7; D possibly corresponds to TRBD2 (6 bases). The CDR3 is 15 amino acids. Deletions cut 4 bases from V and 0 bases from J, with 13 bases between. Germline V gene sequence: CDR1 LGHDT, CDR2 YNNKEL (reference sequence). Here the CDR3 reads CASSRGGVGSYEQYF. The DNA for the CDR3 is TGTGCCAGCAGCCGTGGAGGGGTAGGCTCCTACGAGCAGTACTTC.

For this clone: This specimen includes other DNA sequences encoding the same CDR3. The V and J genes are TRBV16 and TRBJ2-2, with D possibly being TRBD2 (6 bases). Germline loops: CDR1 KGHSY, CDR2 FQNENV. This CDR3 has 18 amino acids. Trimming shortened V by 0 bases and J by 8 bases, and 22 bases separated the two germline ends. For the CDR3, the DNA is TGTGCCAGCAGCCAATCATCCCCGGGACTCCCTGGGAAGGGGGAGCTGTTTTTT. Its protein product is CASSQSSPGLPGKGELFF.

As concerns this clone: At the DNA level, this CDR3 is encoded by other sequences in the same sample as well. The chain has TRBV5-1 and TRBJ1-2; 7 positions agree with TRBD1. CDR3 length: 13 amino acids. V was clipped by 2 bases and J by 5 bases; unmatched bases: 3. Germline lookup yields CDR1 SGHRS and CDR2 YFSETQ. CDR3: CASSLTGEYGYTF. CDR3 DNA: TGCGCCAGCAGCTTAACAGGGGAGTATGGCTACACCTTC.

The J gene is TRBJ1-2, the V gene TRBV20-1; 7 bases fit TRBD1. Germline CDR1 and CDR2: DFQATT and SNEGSKA (reference sequence). The J segment lost 5 bases and the V segment lost 3 bases, leaving 12 bases of the junction unmatched. This CDR3 is built from 15 residues. CDR3 in amino acids: CSASENRGGKYGYTF. For the CDR3, the DNA is TGCAGTGCTAGTGAAAACAGGGGCGGGAAGTATGGCTACACCTTC.

The chain employs TRBV5-8 and TRBJ1-1; D gene ambiguous. CDR1 and CDR2 from the germline V gene are SGHTS and YDEGEE. V was shortened by 1 base and J by 0 bases, with 4 bases between the two germline ends. The CDR3 is 13 amino acids. The CDR3 here is CASSLSVNTEAFF. In DNA form, the CDR3 reads TGTGCCAGCAGCTTGTCTGTGAACACTGAAGCTTTCTTT.

The chain combines TRBV7-2 with TRBJ1-1; D unclear. Germline lookup yields CDR1 SGHTA and CDR2 FQGNSA. The CDR3 covers 15 residues. V was trimmed by 3 bases and J by 1 base, leaving 12 bases between them. CDR3 sequence (DNA): TGTGCCAGCAGCTTTACCCTCCCGGGGAACACTGAAGCTTTCTTT. Translated: CASSFTLPGNTEAFF.

The chain has TRBV5-1 and TRBJ2-4; D perhaps matches TRBD1 (6 bases). The V gene's germline CDR1 is SGHRS and CDR2 YFSETQ. The CDR3 extends over 14 amino acids. Trimming removed 4 bases at V and 7 bases at J, with 15 bases between. In nucleotides, the CDR3 is TGCGCCAGCAGCCGTAAGGGGGAAGACAACATTCAGTACTTC. Amino acid sequence: CASSRKGEDNIQYF.

This rearrangement joins TRBV6-4 to TRBJ2-2; TRBD2 aligns across 13 bases. J was trimmed by 1 base and V by 3 bases; bases with no gene match: 8. This CDR3 is built from 19 residues. Germline values: CDR1 MRHNA, CDR2 SNTAGT. This chain's CDR3 is CASSDHSGTSGVNTGELFF. DNA of the CDR3: TGTGCCAGCAGTGATCATTCAGGGACTAGCGGGGTGAACACCGGGGAGCTGTTTTTT.

The rearrangement joins TRBV9 to TRBJ1-1; 10 nucleotides line up with TRBD1. The germline CDR1 and CDR2 sequences are SGDLS and YYNGEE. This CDR3 spans 16 amino acids. V shed 0 bases, J shed 6 bases, and the junction held 8 bases outside the gene matches. The CDR3 DNA is TGTGCCAGCAGCGTAGGACAGGGGGCGAGGGTCTCTGAAGCTTTCTTT. Protein product: CASSVGQGARVSEAFF.

The V gene is TRBV29-1, the J gene TRBJ2-1, with 15 bases that match TRBD2. After removal of 7 bases from V and 2 bases from J, the junction contained 6 bases not matched to a gene. Per the germline V gene, CDR1 is SQVTM and CDR2 is ANQGSEA. This CDR3 region has 16 residues. The CDR3 DNA sequence: TGCAGCGGGTCCGGGACTAGCGGGGGGCCCTACAATGAGCAGTTCTTC. This sequence encodes CSGSGTSGGPYNEQFF.

The chain uses TRBV5-1 and TRBJ2-2, with 7 bases identical to TRBD1. Germline CDR1 reads SGHRS; CDR2 reads YFSETQ. The CDR3 spans 16 residues. V gave up 0 bases and J gave up 4 bases; unmatched junction bases: 6. The CDR3 spells CASSLDRGSGTGELFF. The CDR3 DNA reads as TGCGCCAGCAGCTTGGACAGGGGAAGTGGCACCGGGGAGCTGTTTTTT. Full variable domain (missing parts from reference TRBV5-1 and TRBJ2-2): KAGVTQTPRYLIKTRGQQVTLSCSPISGHRSVSWYQQTPGQGLQFLFEYFSETQRNKGNFPGRFSGRQFSNSRSEMNVSTLELGDSALYLCASSLDRGSGTGELFFGEGSRLTVL.